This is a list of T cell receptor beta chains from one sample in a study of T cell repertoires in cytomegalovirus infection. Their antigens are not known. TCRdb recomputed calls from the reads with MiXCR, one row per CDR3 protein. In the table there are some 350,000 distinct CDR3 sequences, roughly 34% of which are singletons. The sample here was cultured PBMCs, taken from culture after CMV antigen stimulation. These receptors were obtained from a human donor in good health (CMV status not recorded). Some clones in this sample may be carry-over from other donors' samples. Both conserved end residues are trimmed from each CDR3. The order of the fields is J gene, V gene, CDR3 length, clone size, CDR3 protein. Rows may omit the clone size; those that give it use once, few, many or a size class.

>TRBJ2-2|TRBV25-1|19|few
ASSAPPGQGTSGRMVGELF
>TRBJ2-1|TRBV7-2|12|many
ASSLEGGRGGGF
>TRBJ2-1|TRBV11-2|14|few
ASRGAIGATYNEQF
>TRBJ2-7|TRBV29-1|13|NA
SVRLSGRESDEQY
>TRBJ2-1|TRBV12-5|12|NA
ASGVTGEAGEQF
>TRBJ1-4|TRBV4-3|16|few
ASSQIIIADLANEKLF
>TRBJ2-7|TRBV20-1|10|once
SASSSNYEQY
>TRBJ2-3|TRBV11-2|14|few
ASSLVGSGKTDTQY
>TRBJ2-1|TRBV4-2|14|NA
ASSQPGVPLRNEQF
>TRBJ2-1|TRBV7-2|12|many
ASSSGGSSNEQF
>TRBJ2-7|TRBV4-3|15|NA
ASSQDRLAGGLYEQY
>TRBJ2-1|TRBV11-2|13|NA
ASTFGLAFYNEQF
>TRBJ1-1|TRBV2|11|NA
ASSIQGTTEAF
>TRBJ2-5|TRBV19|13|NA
ASSIVRGGRETQY
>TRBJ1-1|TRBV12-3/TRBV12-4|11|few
ASTLTGDTEAF
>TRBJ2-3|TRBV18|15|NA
ASSPGQGAPGTDTQY
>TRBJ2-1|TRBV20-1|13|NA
SARPIGTGVWEQF
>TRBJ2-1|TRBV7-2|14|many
ASSFLGSRSYNEQF
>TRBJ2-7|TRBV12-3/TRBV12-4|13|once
ASSFRGQISYEQY
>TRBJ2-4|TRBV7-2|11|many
ASSPTSGYIQY
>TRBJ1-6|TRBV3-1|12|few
ASSWTAPGAPLH
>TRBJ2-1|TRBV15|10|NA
ATSRVDHEQF
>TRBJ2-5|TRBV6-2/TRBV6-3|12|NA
ASSIRTGWETQY
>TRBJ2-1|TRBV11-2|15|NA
ASSLVGLAGAYNEQF
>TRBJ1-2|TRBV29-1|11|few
SVDRGLGYGYT
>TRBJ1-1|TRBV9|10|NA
ASSVRDSPTR
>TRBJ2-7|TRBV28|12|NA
ASTLGRAVYEQY